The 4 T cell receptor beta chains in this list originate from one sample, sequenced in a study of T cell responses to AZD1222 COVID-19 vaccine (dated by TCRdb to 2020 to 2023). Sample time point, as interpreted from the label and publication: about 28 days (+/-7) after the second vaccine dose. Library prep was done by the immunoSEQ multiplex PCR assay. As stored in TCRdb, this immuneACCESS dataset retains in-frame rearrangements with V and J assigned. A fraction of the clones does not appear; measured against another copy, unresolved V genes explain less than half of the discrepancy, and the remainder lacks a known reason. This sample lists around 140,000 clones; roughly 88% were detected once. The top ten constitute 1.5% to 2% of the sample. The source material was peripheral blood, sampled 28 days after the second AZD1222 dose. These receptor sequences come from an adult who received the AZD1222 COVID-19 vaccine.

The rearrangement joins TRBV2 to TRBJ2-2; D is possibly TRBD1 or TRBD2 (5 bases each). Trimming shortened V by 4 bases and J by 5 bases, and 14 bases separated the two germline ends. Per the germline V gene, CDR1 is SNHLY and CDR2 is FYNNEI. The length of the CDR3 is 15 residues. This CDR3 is CASSVAGTGTGELFF. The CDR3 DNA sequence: TGTGCCAGCAGTGTGGCCGGGACGGGGACCGGGGAGCTGTTTTTT.

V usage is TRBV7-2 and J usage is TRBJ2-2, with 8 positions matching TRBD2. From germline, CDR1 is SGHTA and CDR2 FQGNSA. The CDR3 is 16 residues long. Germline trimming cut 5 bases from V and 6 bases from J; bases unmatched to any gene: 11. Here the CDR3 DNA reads TGTGCCAGCAGCCCCTGGGGTAGCGGGACCCCCGGGGAGCTGTTTTTT. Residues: CASSPWGSGTPGELFF.

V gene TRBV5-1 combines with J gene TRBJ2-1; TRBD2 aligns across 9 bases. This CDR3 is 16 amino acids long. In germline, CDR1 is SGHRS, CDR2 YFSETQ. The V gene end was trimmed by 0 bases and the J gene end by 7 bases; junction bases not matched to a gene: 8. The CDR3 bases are TGCGCCAGCAGCTTGGGTGGCGGGAGGGCCCAAAATGAGCAGTTCTTC. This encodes CASSLGGGRAQNEQFF.

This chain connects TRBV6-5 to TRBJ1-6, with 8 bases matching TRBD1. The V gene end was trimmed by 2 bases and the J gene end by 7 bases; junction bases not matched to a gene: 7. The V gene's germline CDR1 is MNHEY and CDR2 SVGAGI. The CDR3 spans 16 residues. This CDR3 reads CASSYTTGAGNSPLHF. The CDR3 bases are TGTGCCAGCAGTTACACGACAGGGGCCGGCAATTCACCCCTCCACTTT.